The following is a T cell receptor (beta chain) sequence with its context. Its matching antigen is unknown. Sequencing targeted expressed TCRB transcripts, as all isolated RNA had been reverse transcribed. Naive, central memory and regulatory T cell samples averaged about 3.57 million reads. The assay was immunoSEQ multiplex PCR, and TCRdb's table has in-frame clones only and misses some. Of hundreds of thousands of clones listed, about an eighth are singletons. Sorting of CD4+ naive, central memory, regulatory and stem cell-like memory cells was performed via CD45RO/CCR7/CD25/CD127/CD95/CD27. This sample is part of a study of beta chain features in type 1 diabetes. Trimming shortened V by 0 bases and J by 6 bases, and 3 bases separated the two germline ends. The CDR3 is 12 residues long. Germline loops: CDR1 LNHNV, CDR2 YYDKDF (reference sequence). Study-wide points: In every one of the four CD4+ subsets, TCRB CDR3s were moderately but significantly shorter in Type 1 diabetes patients.

Sample: naive CD4+ T cells from blood. The sequence was obtained from a man aged 18 to 29 with type 1 diabetes. V gene TRBV15 combines with J gene TRBJ1-5; D is unresolved. This chain's CDR3 is CATSRDAQPQHF. The CDR3 DNA follows: TGTGCCACCAGCAGAGATGCTCAGCCCCAGCATTTT.